This is a list of T cell receptor beta chains from one sample in a study of blood T cell repertoires in COVID-19. The protocol was immunoSEQ multiplex PCR, while the TCRdb copy is restricted to in-frame clones and leaves out a portion. The sample lists 150,000 or so clones; about nine tenths were seen once. Sequenced: peripheral blood. The receptors stem from a man at least 80 years old with acute or convalescent COVID-19. Both conserved end residues are part of each CDR3. Fields, in order: V gene, J gene, CDR3 length, clone size, D gene, CDR3 DNA, CDR3 protein. The D gene is left open where the match is weak. The size entry is marked missing in some rows and otherwise reads once, few, many or a size class.

v_call: TRBV6-5; j_call: TRBJ2-5; cdr3_length: 13; clone_size: -; d_call: -; cdr3_nt: TGTGCCAGCAGCCTAACAGGGACCGAGACCCAGTACTTC; cdr3_aa: CASSLTGTETQYF
v_call: TRBV19; j_call: TRBJ2-2; cdr3_length: 17; clone_size: -; d_call: TRBD1; cdr3_nt: TGTGCCAGTAGTATCCGCCCAGGGGGCACGAACACCGGGGAGCTGTTTTTT; cdr3_aa: CASSIRPGGTNTGELFF
v_call: TRBV29-1; j_call: TRBJ2-1; cdr3_length: 14; clone_size: -; d_call: -; cdr3_nt: TGCAGCGTTGAAATCAGGACAGCTCCCAATGAGCAGTTCTTC; cdr3_aa: CSVEIRTAPNEQFF
v_call: TRBV24-1; j_call: TRBJ2-6; cdr3_length: 18; clone_size: -; d_call: TRBD1; cdr3_nt: TGTGCCACCAGTGACCCAGTTGGGACAGGTGCTGGGGCCAACGTCCTGACTTTC; cdr3_aa: CATSDPVGTGAGANVLTF
v_call: TRBV6-5; j_call: TRBJ2-2; cdr3_length: 15; clone_size: -; d_call: TRBD2; cdr3_nt: TGTGCCAGCAGGGGACTAGCGGGGGGAGCCGGGGAGCTGTTTTTT; cdr3_aa: CASRGLAGGAGELFF
v_call: TRBV4-1; j_call: TRBJ1-2; cdr3_length: 15; clone_size: -; d_call: -; cdr3_nt: TGCGCCAGCAGCCAGACGAGGACAAATCTCTATGGCTACACCTTC; cdr3_aa: CASSQTRTNLYGYTF
v_call: TRBV28; j_call: TRBJ2-5; cdr3_length: 14; clone_size: -; d_call: -; cdr3_nt: TGTGCCAGCAGTTTCGAGAGGGACATAGAGACCCAGTACTTC; cdr3_aa: CASSFERDIETQYF
v_call: TRBV6-6; j_call: TRBJ2-2; cdr3_length: 16; clone_size: -; d_call: -; cdr3_nt: TGTGCCAGCGGGCCGCCGGGAGTCCAGAACACCGGGGAGCTGTTTTTT; cdr3_aa: CASGPPGVQNTGELFF
v_call: TRBV7-9; j_call: TRBJ1-4; cdr3_length: 19; clone_size: -; d_call: -; cdr3_nt: TGTGCCAGCAGCTTAATCGGGGCCTTGGGGGCTGCAACTAATGAAAAACTGTTTTTT; cdr3_aa: CASSLIGALGAATNEKLFF
v_call: TRBV5-8; j_call: TRBJ2-3; cdr3_length: 17; clone_size: -; d_call: TRBD1; cdr3_nt: TGTGCCAGCAGCGCTCGCGGGACAGGGTTTGTAGCAGATACGCAGTATTTT; cdr3_aa: CASSARGTGFVADTQYF
v_call: TRBV6-1; j_call: TRBJ2-7; cdr3_length: 15; clone_size: once; d_call: -; cdr3_nt: TGTGCCAGCAGTGAAGGCAGGATAGTCGGCTACGAGCAGTACTTC; cdr3_aa: CASSEGRIVGYEQYF
v_call: TRBV5-1; j_call: TRBJ2-1; cdr3_length: 17; clone_size: -; d_call: -; cdr3_nt: TGCGCCAGCAGCTTGGGGGGCGGTAGCGGATCCTACAATGAGCAGTTCTTC; cdr3_aa: CASSLGGGSGSYNEQFF
v_call: TRBV6-1; j_call: TRBJ1-5; cdr3_length: 12; clone_size: -; d_call: -; cdr3_nt: TGTGCCAGCAGTGAAACTCATCAGCCCCAGCATTTT; cdr3_aa: CASSETHQPQHF
v_call: TRBV4-1; j_call: TRBJ2-3; cdr3_length: 17; clone_size: -; d_call: TRBD2; cdr3_nt: TGCGCCAGCAGCCCCACTAGCGGGAGGGCCAAAGGAGATACGCAGTATTTT; cdr3_aa: CASSPTSGRAKGDTQYF
v_call: TRBV5-1; j_call: TRBJ2-5; cdr3_length: 12; clone_size: -; d_call: -; cdr3_nt: TGCGCCAGCAGCTCTAACCAAGAGACCCAGTACTTC; cdr3_aa: CASSSNQETQYF
v_call: TRBV19; j_call: TRBJ2-5; cdr3_length: 12; clone_size: -; d_call: -; cdr3_nt: TGTGCCAGTGGGACATTCCAAGAGACCCAGTACTTC; cdr3_aa: CASGTFQETQYF
v_call: TRBV27; j_call: TRBJ2-1; cdr3_length: 15; clone_size: -; d_call: TRBD1; cdr3_nt: TGTGCCAGCAGGCCATCGGGGACAGCTGGAAATGAGCAGTTCTTC; cdr3_aa: CASRPSGTAGNEQFF
v_call: TRBV9; j_call: TRBJ2-1; cdr3_length: 15; clone_size: -; d_call: -; cdr3_nt: TGTGCCAGCAGCGTAGGCTTTTATGGGGCAACTGAGCAGTTCTTC; cdr3_aa: CASSVGFYGATEQFF
v_call: TRBV28; j_call: TRBJ2-1; cdr3_length: 13; clone_size: -; d_call: -; cdr3_nt: TGTGCCAGTCAAGGGGTGTATGACGATGAGCAGTTCTTC; cdr3_aa: CASQGVYDDEQFF
v_call: TRBV5-4; j_call: TRBJ2-5; cdr3_length: 15; clone_size: once; d_call: -; cdr3_nt: TGTGCCAGCAGCTTGACAGGGTCGTACCAAGAGACCCAGTACTTC; cdr3_aa: CASSLTGSYQETQYF
v_call: TRBV10-3; j_call: TRBJ1-2; cdr3_length: 14; clone_size: -; d_call: TRBD1; cdr3_nt: TGTGCCATCAGTGATAAACAGGGGGACTATGGCTACACCTTC; cdr3_aa: CAISDKQGDYGYTF
v_call: TRBV4-1; j_call: TRBJ2-1; cdr3_length: 16; clone_size: -; d_call: -; cdr3_nt: TGCGCCAGCAGCCGCCTTCACCTATACTCCTACAATGAGCAGTTCTTC; cdr3_aa: CASSRLHLYSYNEQFF
v_call: TRBV28; j_call: TRBJ1-2; cdr3_length: 13; clone_size: -; d_call: -; cdr3_nt: TGTGCCAGCAGTAGCCGGGTTTCTTATGGCTACACCTTC; cdr3_aa: CASSSRVSYGYTF
v_call: TRBV7-2; j_call: TRBJ2-7; cdr3_length: 12; clone_size: -; d_call: -; cdr3_nt: TGTGCCAGCAGCTTCGAGGTCGGCGAGCAGTACTTC; cdr3_aa: CASSFEVGEQYF
v_call: TRBV7-9; j_call: TRBJ2-2; cdr3_length: 14; clone_size: -; d_call: -; cdr3_nt: TGTGCCAGCAGCCACGAGGGTAGGACCGGGGAGCTGTTTTTT; cdr3_aa: CASSHEGRTGELFF
v_call: TRBV7-2; j_call: TRBJ1-3; cdr3_length: 15; clone_size: -; d_call: -; cdr3_nt: TGTGCCAGCAGCTTGAGGCTGAACTCTGGAAACACCATATATTTT; cdr3_aa: CASSLRLNSGNTIYF
v_call: TRBV9; j_call: TRBJ2-1; cdr3_length: 15; clone_size: -; d_call: -; cdr3_nt: TGTGCCAGCAGCGTCCGGGACTTCACCTACAATGAGCAGTTCTTC; cdr3_aa: CASSVRDFTYNEQFF
v_call: TRBV20-1; j_call: TRBJ2-1; cdr3_length: 16; clone_size: -; d_call: TRBD2; cdr3_nt: TGCAGTGCTAGTCCCCGCCGGCGGGAGGCACACAATGAGCAGTTCTTC; cdr3_aa: CSASPRRREAHNEQFF
v_call: TRBV3-1/TRBV3-2; j_call: TRBJ2-1; cdr3_length: 13; clone_size: -; d_call: -; cdr3_nt: TGTGCCAGCAGCCAAGCGGGCTACAATGAGCAGTTCTTC; cdr3_aa: CASSQAGYNEQFF
v_call: TRBV5-4; j_call: TRBJ2-7; cdr3_length: 14; clone_size: -; d_call: -; cdr3_nt: TGTGCCAGCAGCTTGGTCAGTACCCCCTACGAGCAGTACTTC; cdr3_aa: CASSLVSTPYEQYF
v_call: TRBV5-4; j_call: TRBJ2-1; cdr3_length: 14; clone_size: -; d_call: -; cdr3_nt: TGTGCCAGCAGCTTCGGAGTCTCCTACAATGAGCAGTTCTTC; cdr3_aa: CASSFGVSYNEQFF
v_call: TRBV28; j_call: TRBJ1-3; cdr3_length: 16; clone_size: many; d_call: TRBD1; cdr3_nt: TGTGCCAGCGGAGGGACAGGGATGGGCTCTGGAAACACCATATATTTT; cdr3_aa: CASGGTGMGSGNTIYF
v_call: TRBV19; j_call: TRBJ2-7; cdr3_length: 15; clone_size: -; d_call: TRBD1; cdr3_nt: TGTGCCAGTGCCGACAGGGCTAGGAGCTCCTACGAGCAGTACTTC; cdr3_aa: CASADRARSSYEQYF